The 13 T cell receptor beta chains below come from one sample, sequenced in a study of identical twins. In TCRdb, the 5' RACE reads were re-called with MiXCR into one record per CDR3 protein. The table lists 210,000 or so distinct CDR3 sequences, 15% of them singletons, with roughly two fifths in the top ten. The sample was also reused in another study, on T cells expressing NK-cell markers.

What was sequenced was CD8+ T cells sorted from blood. These receptors originate from a young woman in good health.

This clonotype has just a few counts. In nucleotides, the CDR3 is TGTGCCAGCAGCCGGCCACAGGGGATAGTTAATGAGCAGTTCTTC. Translated: CASSRPQGIVNEQFF. The chain combines TRBV7-8 with TRBJ2-1; 7 positions match TRBD1. The CDR3 spans 15 residues. Germline CDR1 and CDR2: SGHVS and FQNEAQ. The trim removed 5 bases at V and 7 bases at J, leaving 11 bases unmatched. Using reference TRBV7-8 and TRBJ2-1 for the parts outside the CDR3, the full variable domain is GAGVSQSPRYKVAKRGQDVALRCDPISGHVSLFWYQQALGQGPEFLTYFQNEAQLDKSGLPSDRFFAERPEGSVSTLKIQRTQQEDSAVYLCASSRPQGIVNEQFFGPGTRLTVL.

The chain uses TRBV28 and TRBJ2-1; no clear D gene. The CDR3 totals 14 residues. Germline CDR1 MDHEN, CDR2 SYDVKM. Trimming removed 1 base at V and 4 bases at J, with 8 bases between. In nucleotides, the CDR3 is TGTGCCAGCAGTTTATATCAGTCTTACAATGAGCAGTTCTTC. It yields the protein CASSLYQSYNEQFF.

The rearrangement uses TRBV21-1 and TRBJ1-2. TRBV21-1 is reported as a pseudogene. The CDR3 is 15 amino acids. CDR3 amino acids: CASSFWDKRHYGYTF. The CDR3 DNA reads as TGTGCCAGCAGTTTTTGGGATAAAAGGCACTATGGCTACACCTTC.

The J gene is TRBJ1-1, the V gene TRBV7-9, with D maybe TRBD1 (6 bases). The V gene's germline CDR1 is SEHNR and CDR2 FQNEAQ (reference sequence). The CDR3 has 12 residues. Trimming took 4 bases from V and 7 from J, leaving 10 bases between them. DNA for the CDR3: TGTGCCAGCAGCTCGGCGGACAGTGAAGCTTTCTTT. Its translation: CASSSADSEAFF.

This clonotype was counted many times. The chain couples TRBV29-1 to TRBJ2-1; D remains unclear. The CDR3 is 16 residues long. Germline-derived CDR1 and CDR2 are SQVTM and ANQGSEA. V lost 4 bases, J lost 4 bases, and 20 bases lay in between. In DNA form, the CDR3 reads TGCAGCGTTGTAATCGTTGGAACAGAAGCTTACAATGAGCAGTTCTTC. Translated: CSVVIVGTEAYNEQFF.

A few counts support this clonotype. The genes are TRBV6-5 and TRBJ2-7; 7 nucleotides align to TRBD2. V was pared by 4 bases and J by 0 bases, with 6 bases of the junction left unmatched. Germline assignment: CDR1 MNHEY and CDR2 SVGAGI. CDR3 length: 15 residues. The CDR3 DNA is TGTGCCAGCAGTTGGGGGGGACTTAGCTCCTACGAGCAGTACTTC. Translation gives CASSWGGLSSYEQYF.

The V and J genes are TRBV20-1 and TRBJ2-7, with D hard to call. The CDR3 loop spans 12 amino acids. V was pared by 6 bases and J by 3 bases, with 12 bases between. Germline CDR1 DFQATT, CDR2 SNEGSKA (reference sequence). The DNA for the CDR3 is TGCAGTGCCGGTGACGTGGTCTACGAGCAGTACTTC. Residues: CSAGDVVYEQYF.

V gene TRBV9 combines with J gene TRBJ2-5, with no clear D. Trimming left V 4 bases short and J 1 base short, with 14 bases between. In germline, CDR1 is SGDLS, CDR2 YYNGEE. This CDR3 spans 15 amino acids. The CDR3: CASSLDRKRQETQYF. CDR3 coding DNA: TGTGCCAGCAGCCTCGACCGGAAACGCCAAGAGACCCAGTACTTC.

This clonotype was seen a handful of times. The V gene is TRBV12-3 or TRBV12-4, the J gene TRBJ1-5; possible D gene TRBD1, 6 bases. Trimming stripped 3 bases from V and 1 base from J, with 10 bases between. The CDR3 spans 15 residues. DNA of the CDR3: TGTGCCAGCAGTTTTACAGGGATCAGCAATCAGCCCCAGCATTTT. Its protein product is CASSFTGISNQPQHF.

This clonotype came up a few times. J is TRBJ2-7 and V is TRBV7-9, with TRBD1 matching over 8 bases. The CDR3 consists of 16 residues. With 1 base clipped from V and 2 bases from J, the junction kept 7 bases outside the gene matches. The germline V gene has CDR1 SEHNR and CDR2 FQNEAQ (reference sequence). The CDR3 loop reads CASSLGDRHQAYEQYF. The CDR3 DNA is TGTGCCAGCAGCTTAGGGGACAGGCATCAAGCCTACGAGCAGTACTTC.

This clonotype was observed at least ten times. The chain joins TRBV3-1 to TRBJ2-5; the D is unclear. Germline V gene sequence: CDR1 LGHDT, CDR2 YNNKEL (reference sequence). V was clipped by 1 base and J by 4 bases, with 4 bases between them. The CDR3 covers 12 residues. The CDR3 region is CASSQAGETQYF. The CDR3 coding sequence is TGTGCCAGCAGCCAAGCTGGAGAGACCCAGTACTTC.

The chain is built from TRBV27 and TRBJ2-7; D remains ambiguous. V lost 5 bases and J 3 bases, leaving 11 bases between the germline ends. Germline CDR1 is MNHEY and CDR2 is SMNVEV (reference sequence). The CDR3 is 13 amino acids. CDR3 sequence (DNA): TGTGCCAGCAGTAAAATAGGAAGCTACGAGCAGTACTTC. This gives the protein CASSKIGSYEQYF.

In its sample, this clonotype was seen a few times. This rearrangement joins TRBV10-3 to TRBJ2-1; D is undetermined. This CDR3 is built from 9 residues. The V gene's germline CDR1 is ENHRY and CDR2 SYGVKD. V was clipped by 9 bases and J by 8 bases, with 5 bases between them. CDR3 loop: CAMGDEQFF. The DNA of the CDR3 is TGTGCCATGGGCGATGAGCAGTTCTTC.